This note documents a single T cell receptor beta chain sequence. What it binds is not known. Sequencing used immunoSEQ multiplex PCR; TCRdb keeps in-frame clones, though not all of them. The table shows around 25,000 clones, with roughly three quarters occurring only once. These data originate in a study of vaccination effects on CD4 cells after COVID-19. Study observations and caveats: By a late point after vaccination, infection- and vaccine-induced clones had shrunk markedly through clonal contraction.

Sequencing was preceded by expansion of antigen-specific CD4+ T cells with viral peptide pools in the ViraFEST assay. Upon completion of about 10 days in culture, CD4+ T cells were isolated. Recipients of the vaccine had no prior SARS-CoV-2 infection and negative nucleocapsid antibodies. Sequencing used CD4+ T cells from PBMCs cultured with HCoV-NL63 spike peptides, obtained before COVID-19 vaccination. The source of this sequence is a human donor who received a COVID-19 vaccine.

The CDR3 DNA follows: TGTGCCAGCAGCGTGCGGGCGGAGCCTGGGGAGACCCAGTACTTC. This gives the protein CASSVRAEPGETQYF. The V gene is TRBV9, the J gene TRBJ2-5; D perhaps matches TRBD2 (5 bases). The ends were cut back, 2 bases at V and 5 bases at J, with 16 bases in the middle. This CDR3 has 15 amino acids. Germline V gene lookup returns CDR1 SGDLS and CDR2 YYNGEE.